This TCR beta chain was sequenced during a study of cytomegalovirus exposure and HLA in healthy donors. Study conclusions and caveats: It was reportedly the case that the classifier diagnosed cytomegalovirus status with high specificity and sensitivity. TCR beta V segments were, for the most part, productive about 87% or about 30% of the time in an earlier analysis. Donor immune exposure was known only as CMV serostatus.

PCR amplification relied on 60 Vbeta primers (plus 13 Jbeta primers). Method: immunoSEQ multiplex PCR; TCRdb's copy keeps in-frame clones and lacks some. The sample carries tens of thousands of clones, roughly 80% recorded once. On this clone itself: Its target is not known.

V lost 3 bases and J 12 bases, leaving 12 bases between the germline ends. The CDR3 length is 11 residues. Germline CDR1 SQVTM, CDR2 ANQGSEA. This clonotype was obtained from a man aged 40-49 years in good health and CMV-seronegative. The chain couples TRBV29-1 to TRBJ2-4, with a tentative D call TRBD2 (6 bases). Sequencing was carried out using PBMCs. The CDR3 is CSVEYGGHQYF. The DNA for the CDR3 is TGCAGCGTTGAGTACGGGGGTCATCAGTACTTC.